One sample yielded the 5 T cell receptor beta chains listed below, sequenced in a study of T cell changes during pregnancy in multiple sclerosis. Repertoires were generated with immunoSEQ multiplex PCR, while TCRdb's copy carries only in-frame clones and drops some. Of some 76,000 clones detected, approximately 91% appear once; the ten largest clones hold about 0.31%. The sample here was CD4+ T cells from peripheral blood mononuclear cells, taken after pregnancy. These receptors came from a female donor with multiple sclerosis, enrolled in a pregnancy study.

This clone appeared once. The chain links TRBV5-1 to TRBJ2-1, with 12 bases aligning to TRBD2. The CDR3 is 17 residues long. Germline CDR1 SGHRS, CDR2 YFSETQ. V shed 1 base and J 8 bases; nucleotides not matched to a gene: 10. CDR3: CASSLKRASGRVDEQFF. CDR3 nucleotide sequence: TGCGCCAGCAGCTTGAAGAGGGCTAGCGGGAGGGTTGATGAGCAGTTCTTC.

The gene calls are TRBV2 and TRBJ2-2; 8 bases line up with TRBD2. The CDR3 spans 14 residues. Trimming removed 3 bases from V and 7 bases from J; junction bases left unmatched: 4. CDR1 is SNHLY, CDR2 FYNNEI, per germline. The CDR3 coding sequence is TGTGCCAGCAGTGATATCGCGGGGGGCGGGGAGCTGTTTTTT. Encoded protein: CASSDIAGGGELFF.

This chain links TRBV6-1 with TRBJ2-3; 10 nucleotides agree with TRBD1. V lost 6 bases to trimming and J lost 8 bases; unmatched junction nucleotides: 11. Germline-derived CDR1 and CDR2 are MNHNS and SASEGT. The CDR3 has 15 amino acids. The CDR3 DNA follows: TGTGCCAGCAGACTGCCGGGACAGGGGCCTGGTACGCAGTATTTT. This codes for CASRLPGQGPGTQYF.

The rearrangement joins TRBV25-1 to TRBJ1-2; 9 nucleotides match TRBD1. In germline, CDR1 is MGHDK, CDR2 SYGVNS. J gave up 8 bases and V 2 bases, and 3 bases lay outside the gene matches. CDR3 length: 13 amino acids. CDR3 protein: CASSETGGAGYTF. The CDR3 region has the DNA TGTGCCAGCAGTGAAACAGGGGGCGCGGGCTACACCTTC.

The genes are TRBV9 and TRBJ2-1, with 7 bases matching TRBD2. This CDR3 spans 16 amino acids. Trimming took 0 bases from V and 2 from J; bases not matched to a gene: 5. The V gene's germline CDR1 is SGDLS and CDR2 YYNGEE. In DNA, the CDR3 is TGTGCCAGCAGCGTAGGGGGACTACCCACCTACAATGAGCAGTTCTTC. It yields the protein CASSVGGLPTYNEQFF. Full variable domain (outside the CDR3, taken from reference TRBV9 and TRBJ2-1): DSGVTQTPKHLITATGQRVTLRCSPRSGDLSVYWYQQSLDQGLQFLIQYYNGEERAKGNILERFSAQQFPDLHSELNLSSLELGDSALYFCASSVGGLPTYNEQFFGPGTRLTVL.